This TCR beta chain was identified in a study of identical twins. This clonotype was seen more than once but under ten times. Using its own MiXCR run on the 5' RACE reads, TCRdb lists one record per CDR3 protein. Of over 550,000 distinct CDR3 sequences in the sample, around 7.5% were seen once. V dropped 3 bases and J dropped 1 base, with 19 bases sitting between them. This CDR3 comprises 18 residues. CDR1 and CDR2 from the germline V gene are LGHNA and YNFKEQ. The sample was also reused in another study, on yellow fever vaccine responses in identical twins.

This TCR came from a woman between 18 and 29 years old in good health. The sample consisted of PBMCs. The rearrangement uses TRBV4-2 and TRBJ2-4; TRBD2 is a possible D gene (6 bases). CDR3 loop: CASSHRDSAPWAKNIQYF. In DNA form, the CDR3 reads TGTGCCAGCAGCCACCGGGACTCCGCTCCTTGGGCCAAAAACATTCAGTACTTC.